The 12 T cell receptor beta chains below all came from one sample that was sequenced in a study of T cell responses to AZD1222 COVID-19 vaccine. TCRdb keeps only in-frame clones here, not all; method: immunoSEQ multiplex PCR. The sample has roughly 150,000 clones, about 91% seen once. Sequences were derived from peripheral blood, sampled 28 days after the second AZD1222 dose. Source of these receptors: an adult who received the AZD1222 COVID-19 vaccine.

This chain links TRBV30 with TRBJ1-6; 8 nucleotides line up with TRBD1. V was clipped by 1 base and J by 9 bases; unmatched bases: 5. The CDR3 consists of 14 residues. Germline V lookup: CDR1 GTSNPN, CDR2 SVGIG (reference sequence). CDR3 in DNA: TGTGCCTGGAGTGCGGGCAGGGGGCGTTCACCCCTCCACTTT. It is translated as CAWSAGRGRSPLHF.

V is TRBV6-1 and J is TRBJ1-2, with 11 bases fitting TRBD1. CDR1 is MNHNS, CDR2 SASEGT, per germline. The CDR3 length is 16 residues. Trimming removed 2 bases from V and 4 bases from J; junction bases left unmatched: 6. The CDR3 loop is CASSELTGQGAYGYTF. The CDR3 region has the DNA TGTGCCAGCAGTGAACTTACCGGACAGGGGGCCTATGGCTACACCTTC.

J is TRBJ1-1 and V is TRBV7-8; 7 nucleotides match TRBD1. J lost 0 bases, V lost 5 bases, and 3 bases had no gene match. This CDR3 spans 14 amino acids. The germline V gene encodes CDR1 SGHVS and CDR2 FQNEAQ. The CDR3 here is CASSPDRLNTEAFF. CDR3 DNA: TGTGCCAGCAGCCCGGACAGGCTGAACACTGAAGCTTTCTTT.

The chain employs TRBV7-8 and TRBJ2-6; D uncertain. The germline V gene has CDR1 SGHVS and CDR2 FQNEAQ. V was pared by 1 base and J by 2 bases, with 12 bases between. This CDR3 is built from 17 residues. The CDR3 sequence: CASSLGHLRTGANVLTF. The CDR3 DNA sequence: TGTGCCAGCAGCTTAGGGCACCTACGTACTGGGGCCAACGTCCTGACTTTC.

The chain couples TRBV5-6 to TRBJ1-5, with a weak D call TRBD1 (6 bases). The CDR3 is 14 residues long. Between the trimmed V and J ends, which lost 4 bases and 2 bases, there was a span of 10 bases. Germline assignment: CDR1 SGHDT and CDR2 YYEEEE. The CDR3, as DNA: TGTGCCAGCAGCCGGGGGGCTGGCAATCAGCCCCAGCATTTT. Amino acid sequence: CASSRGAGNQPQHF. The full variable domain, with the rest looked up from reference TRBV5-6 and TRBJ1-5, is DAGVTQSPTHLIKTRGQQVTLRCSPKSGHDTVSWYQQALGQGPQFIFQYYEEEERQRGNFPDRFSGHQFPNYSSELNVNALLLGDSALYLCASSRGAGNQPQHFGDGTRLSIL.

This sequence joins TRBV2 and TRBJ2-7; 10 bases are shared with TRBD1. This CDR3 region has 14 residues. J lost 5 bases, V lost 6 bases, and 7 bases had no gene match. Germline lookup yields CDR1 SNHLY and CDR2 FYNNEI. Here the CDR3 DNA reads TGTGCCAGCAGGAACGGGACAGGGGTTCACGAGCAGTACTTC. Amino acid sequence: CASRNGTGVHEQYF.

The chain recombines TRBV2 with TRBJ1-2; 11 bases map to TRBD1. This CDR3 has 14 amino acids. Germline assignment: CDR1 SNHLY and CDR2 FYNNEI. Losses at the gene ends were 5 bases for V and 7 bases for J; bases not matched to a gene: 6. CDR3 DNA: TGTGCCAGCAGTTCGGACAGGGGGCTTGGTGGCTACACCTTC. This codes for CASSSDRGLGGYTF.

This chain uses TRBV5-6 with TRBJ1-3; D unresolved. V was cut by 0 bases and J by 2 bases, with 12 bases left in between. CDR1 SGHDT and CDR2 YYEEEE come from the germline V gene. The CDR3 consists of 16 residues. The DNA of the CDR3 is TGTGCCAGCAGCTTGGAAGGTTCGGGGACTGGAAACACCATATATTTT. Amino acid sequence: CASSLEGSGTGNTIYF.

The chain joins TRBV3-1 (or the pseudogene TRBV3-2) to TRBJ2-2; 9 bases agree with TRBD1. Trimming cost V 1 base and J 4 bases; bases outside gene matches: 4. Per the germline V gene, CDR1 is LGHDT and CDR2 is YNNKEL (reference sequence). The CDR3 is 16 residues long. In DNA form, the CDR3 reads TGTGCCAGCAGCCAAGGGTGGACAGGGGTCACCGGGGAGCTGTTTTTT. This translates into CASSQGWTGVTGELFF.

The gene calls are TRBV19 and TRBJ1-3, with D possibly TRBD1 on 6 matching bases. The V end lost 7 bases, the J end lost 4 bases, and 17 bases lay between the germline ends. Germline V gene sequence: CDR1 LNHDA, CDR2 SQIVND (reference sequence). The length of the CDR3 is 15 residues. CDR3 nucleotides: TGTGCCAGTACCAAGAGTGGGGGGCCGGGAAACACCATATATTTT. Residues: CASTKSGGPGNTIYF.

This clone was seen a single time. The genes are TRBV29-1 and TRBJ1-1; possibly TRBD1 for D (5 bases). The V and J ends lost 5 bases and 1 base respectively, with 11 bases between them. The CDR3 length is 13 residues. Germline values: CDR1 SQVTM, CDR2 ANQGSEA. The CDR3 nucleotides read TGCAGCGTTCGGGGGGTCGGGAACACTGAAGCTTTCTTT. Its translation: CSVRGVGNTEAFF.

The V call is TRBV4-1, the J call TRBJ2-2, with D maybe TRBD2 (5 bases). V lost 2 bases and J lost 2, with 18 bases in between. The germline gives CDR1 MGHRA, CDR2 YSYEKL. This CDR3 comprises 18 residues. The CDR3 here is CASSQLGGRTPNTGELFF. CDR3 DNA sequence: TGCGCCAGCAGCCAACTTGGAGGACGGACCCCAAACACCGGGGAGCTGTTTTTT.